This T cell receptor beta chain originates from a study of PD-L1 blockade in urothelial cancer (dated by TCRdb to the late 2010s). For context, the study as a whole: Therapy was started in the mid-2010s for all patients, and atezolizumab 1,200 mg was administered intravenously every 3 weeks. Whole exome sequencing and RNA sequencing of pretreatment tumors were performed alongside TCR sequencing in the same patients. About 85% of the roughly 29 patients were identified as males with urothelial cancer of bladder origin, and a prior smoking history was reported by 18 of 29 patients. Some ten patients reached durable clinical benefit, while roughly 22 patients did not. Pretreatment tumor samples and matched peripheral blood, collected serially before and after atezolizumab treatment, underwent TCR sequencing. An exploratory multi-omic analysis was conducted of the somatic, immune and clinical correlates of response to PD-L1 blockade with atezolizumab in urothelial cancer. Blood samples were analyzed at two time points: 3 weeks after treatment start (second dose) and 6 weeks after treatment start. A median of around 150,000 T cells and roughly 80,000 unique TCRs was obtained from blood samples, and a median clonality of roughly 0.074 was observed. Twenty-nine patients had pretreatment blood TCR-seq, some 25 had at least one posttreatment blood collection, and some 25 had tumor TCR-seq. Progression-free survival longer than 6 months counted as durable clinical benefit, and TCR features were additionally tested against both progression-free and overall survival. An ECOG performance status of 0 or 1 was recorded for the patients, and 0 to 3 prior chemotherapy regimens had been received by the patients. General findings and caveats noted by the study authors: Because of the small sample size (n ≈ 27) and the many exploratory analyses performed, the results are intended to be regarded as hypothesis-generating. Improved progression-free and overall survival was found to be associated with pretreatment peripheral blood TCR clonality below the median. Among patients with durable benefit, tumor-associated TCR clones showed greater expansion in peripheral blood 3 weeks after treatment started (n ≈ 20, p = 0.022).

Sample time point, as interpreted from the label and publication: pretreatment peripheral blood. A cohort of 30 or so patients with locally advanced or metastatic urothelial carcinoma, treated at Memorial Sloan Kettering on a trial protocol, was included. Peripheral blood mononuclear cells were collected pretreatment and during treatment, with between 1 and 8 total time points obtained per patient. The Qiagen DNeasy Blood extraction kit was used to purify genomic DNA from total PBMCs and tumor samples. PBMCs were collected pretreatment and during treatment, and were isolated and stored as previously described. The trim is 7 bases for V and 5 bases for J, with a gap of 17 bases between the germline ends. Sequences SNHLY (CDR1) and FYNNEI (CDR2) are obtained from the germline V gene. From cysteine to phenylalanine, the CDR3 is 14 amino acids long. The DNA shown is the 42-base CDR3, in frame from base 1.

As to this clone: Its antigen is unknown. Base-call qualities are not available, and no considerably larger clone is one nucleotide away.

Synthetic TCR analog templates were spiked into each PCR to estimate absolute template abundance from read counts. Using the immunoSEQ assay, TCRbeta CDR3 regions were amplified from genomic DNA with bias-controlled V and J gene primers. Sequencing of rearranged TCRbeta segments was done at approximately 20X coverage. From the authors' description of their analysis: Clustering was used to correct sequencing errors, and CDR3s were annotated against IMGT so that V, D and J genes could be assigned. Downstream analyses used only productive TCRbeta rearrangements and left out out-of-frame or stop-codon sequences. To compute clonality, Shannon entropy was normalized by the log of the number of unique productive sequences and then subtracted from one. Clones differing between time points or between blood and tumor were identified using Fisher's exact test with Benjamini-Hochberg correction, with an adjusted p below 0.01 applied as the threshold. Here the immuneACCESS table is served through TCRdb, limited to in-frame sequences with V and J called. Missing clones are a known gap in these copies; in checked studies unresolved V genes cover under half, and the rest lacks a known reason. V, J and clone size derive from that table, while D and trimming were established from the DNA sequence. This sample lists about 93,000 clones; nearly 90% were detected once. Clones ranked in the top ten supply approximately 1.5% of the sample.

Material: PBMCs, obtained around atezolizumab (anti-PD-L1) treatment. The chain joins TRBV2 to TRBJ2-5; a tentative D call is TRBD2 (5 bases match). The clonotype was recovered from a man in his 60s with urothelial cancer. The nucleotide sequence reads TGTGCCAGCACCGACCCCGGGCCGGGGGAGACCCAGTACTTC. Protein translation: CASTDPGPGETQYF.